One sample yielded the 21 T cell receptor beta chains listed below, sequenced in a study of blood T cell repertoires in COVID-19. Sequencing used immunoSEQ multiplex PCR; TCRdb keeps in-frame clones, though not all of them. The sample carries approximately 210,000 clones, about four fifths recorded once. Specimen: peripheral blood. The receptors stem from a woman aged 45 to 65 with active or convalescent COVID-19.

This clone occurred once. The J gene is TRBJ2-2, the V gene TRBV4-1; TRBD2 agrees at 8 bases. The CDR3 runs to 19 residues. Trimming took 1 base from V and 1 from J; bases not matched to a gene: 11. The germline CDR1 and CDR2 sequences are MGHRA and YSYEKL. The DNA of the CDR3 is TGCGCCAGCAGCCAAGGTGGGGGGGCGGGAGGACGGAACACCGGGGAGCTGTTTTTT. This codes for CASSQGGGAGGRNTGELFF.

This clone was counted between two and nine times. This chain links TRBV5-1 with TRBJ1-1; D is possibly TRBD1 (5 bases). The V end was cut by 0 bases, the J end by 1 base, with 10 bases between. CDR1 is SGHRS and CDR2 is YFSETQ in the germline V gene. The CDR3 consists of 15 residues. CDR3 bases: TGCGCCAGCAGCTTGGTGGGCGGACAGAACACTGAAGCTTTCTTT. Amino acids: CASSLVGGQNTEAFF.

The V call is TRBV11-2, the J call TRBJ2-7; 8 bases fit TRBD1. Trimming took 5 bases from V and 2 from J; bases not matched to a gene: 8. The length of the CDR3 is 15 residues. CDR1 is SGHAT and CDR2 is FQNNGV in the germline V gene. The CDR3 protein is CASSPGQGVTYEQYF. CDR3 bases: TGTGCCAGCAGCCCCGGACAGGGTGTAACCTACGAGCAGTACTTC.

This chain uses TRBV6-1 with TRBJ2-3, with 7 bases aligning to TRBD2. The CDR3 is made up of 16 amino acids. V gave up 4 bases and J gave up 5 bases; unmatched junction bases: 12. Germline V CDR1 and CDR2: MNHNS, SASEGT. The CDR3 is CASSGGRGPSEDTQYF. The CDR3 nucleotides are TGTGCCAGCAGTGGGGGGAGGGGACCCTCGGAAGATACGCAGTATTTT.

J is TRBJ1-1 and V is TRBV20-1; the D is unclear. The CDR3 extends over 11 amino acids. Trimming left V 5 bases short and J 8 bases short, with 12 bases between. From germline, CDR1 is DFQATT and CDR2 SNEGSKA (reference sequence). The CDR3 coding sequence is TGCAGTGCTCTAGCTTCGGGCGAAGCTTTCTTT. It specifies CSALASGEAFF.

V and J are TRBV24-1 and TRBJ2-3, with TRBD2 matching 11 bases. From germline, CDR1 is KGHDR and CDR2 SFDVKD. The V and J ends lost 2 bases and 1 base, in that order; junction bases with no gene match: 1. CDR3 length: 16 residues. CDR3 in amino acids: CATSDWTSGRTDTQYF. In DNA, the CDR3 is TGTGCCACCAGTGATTGGACTAGCGGGCGCACAGATACGCAGTATTTT.

The gene calls are TRBV19 and TRBJ1-1; D not resolved. The CDR3 covers 13 residues. Trimming cost V 4 bases and J 1 base, with 7 bases left between them. Germline V gene data show CDR1 as LNHDA and CDR2 as SQIVND (reference sequence). The CDR3 reads CASSKRENTEAFF. The CDR3 nucleotides read TGTGCCAGTAGTAAACGAGAGAACACTGAAGCTTTCTTT.

This clone was picked up one time. The rearrangement links TRBV28 to TRBJ2-1; TRBD1 aligns across 7 bases. Germline CDR1 MDHEN, CDR2 SYDVKM. This CDR3 spans 15 amino acids. J lost 6 bases, V lost 2 bases, and 7 bases had no gene match. The CDR3 spells CASSLPGQVINEQFF. The DNA of the CDR3 is TGTGCCAGCAGTTTACCTGGACAGGTGATCAATGAGCAGTTCTTC.

This chain uses TRBV10-1 with TRBJ1-3; D is unclear. V was clipped by 3 bases and J by 0 bases, with 12 bases between them. This CDR3 comprises 16 residues. Per germline, CDR1 WNHNN and CDR2 SYGVQD (reference sequence). For the CDR3, the DNA is TGCGCCAGCAGTGACGAGGGCCGTAGCTCTGGAAACACCATATATTTT. As protein: CASSDEGRSSGNTIYF.

V gene TRBV6-1 combines with J gene TRBJ1-5, with a tentative D call TRBD1 (6 bases). Germline-derived CDR1 and CDR2 are MNHNS and SASEGT. This CDR3 comprises 15 residues. The V gene lost 3 bases and the J gene lost 5 bases, with 14 bases spanning the gap. CDR3 sequence reads: CASSDGRGSYQPQHF. CDR3 DNA: TGTGCCAGCAGTGATGGCAGGGGTAGTTATCAGCCCCAGCATTTT.

V usage is TRBV5-5 and J usage is TRBJ1-3; the match to TRBD1 covers 7 bases. J gave up 0 bases and V 3 bases, and 6 bases lay outside the gene matches. Germline-derived CDR1 and CDR2 are SGHKS and YYEKEE (reference sequence). The CDR3 extends over 16 amino acids. The CDR3 region is CASSSTGKASGNTIYF. For the CDR3, the DNA is TGTGCCAGCAGCTCGACAGGGAAGGCCTCTGGAAACACCATATATTTT.

The gene calls are TRBV6-5 and TRBJ2-2; 7 bases are shared with TRBD1. Unmatched junction bases numbered 7, after V lost 10 bases and J lost 5 bases. Per germline, CDR1 MNHEY and CDR2 SVGAGI. The CDR3 covers 13 residues. CDR3 loop: CATVQGWTGELFF. CDR3 coding DNA: TGTGCCACCGTACAGGGGTGGACCGGGGAGCTGTTTTTT.

In its sample, this clone was seen a few times. The rearrangement joins TRBV19 to TRBJ1-3; 9 bases agree with TRBD1. Germline V gene data show CDR1 as LNHDA and CDR2 as SQIVND (reference sequence). The trim removed 9 bases at V and 4 bases at J, leaving 7 bases unmatched. CDR3 length: 14 residues. The CDR3 DNA reads TGTGCCAGGGCACAGGGGGCAAGAGGAAACACCATATATTTT. It codes for CARAQGARGNTIYF. The complete variable domain, with remaining parts taken from reference TRBV19 and TRBJ1-3, reads DGGITQSPKYLFRKEGQNVTLSCEQNLNHDAMYWYRQDPGQGLRLIYYSQIVNDFQKGDIAEGYSVSREKKESFPLTVTSAQKNPTAFYLCARAQGARGNTIYFGEGSWLTVV.

The genes are TRBV6-5 and TRBJ1-2, with D unclear. The germline gives CDR1 MNHEY, CDR2 SVGAGI. The CDR3 contains 14 residues. The V gene lost 6 bases and the J gene lost 0 bases, with 11 bases spanning the gap. The CDR3 reads CASSLPGANYGYTF. The CDR3 nucleotides are TGTGCCAGCAGCCTCCCGGGAGCTAACTATGGCTACACCTTC.

The V call is TRBV5-1, the J call TRBJ2-7; a weak D match, TRBD2 (6 bases). CDR1 SGHRS and CDR2 YFSETQ come from the germline V gene. The V end lost 1 base, the J end lost 7 bases, and 12 bases lay between the germline ends. The CDR3 spans 13 residues. CDR3 nucleotides: TGCGCCAGCAGCTTGAGGACTGGGGGGGAGCAGTACGTC. It specifies CASSLRTGGEQYV.

This clone was observed a few times. The chain combines TRBV7-8 with TRBJ2-7, with TRBD1 matching 7 bases. Germline CDR1 and CDR2: SGHVS and FQNEAQ. The CDR3 runs 14 residues. Trimming at V came to 5 bases and at J to 5 bases, leaving 9 bases not matched to a gene. Written as DNA, the CDR3 is TGTGCCAGCAGCCCCGACAGGGTTCCCCACGAGCAGTACGTC. Translation: CASSPDRVPHEQYV.

This chain's CDR3 is CASSPLPLGYGYTF. CDR3 in DNA: TGTGCCAGCTCACCTTTGCCCCTCGGCTATGGCTACACCTTC. This sequence joins TRBV18 and TRBJ1-2; D not resolved. The V gene lost 3 bases and the J gene lost 4 bases, with 12 bases spanning the gap. The length of the CDR3 is 14 residues. Germline V gene lookup returns CDR1 KGHSH and CDR2 LQKENI.

This clone was seen once. V is TRBV3-1 (or the pseudogene TRBV3-2) and J is TRBJ1-2, with TRBD1 matching over 11 bases. V lost 4 bases, J lost 7 bases, and 5 bases stayed unmatched. This CDR3 is 14 amino acids long. The germline gives CDR1 LGHDT, CDR2 YNNKEL (reference sequence). The CDR3 protein is CASSLGQGALGYTF. CDR3 nucleotide sequence: TGTGCCAGCAGCCTAGGACAGGGGGCGCTTGGCTACACCTTC.

V and J are TRBV18 and TRBJ1-2; the match to TRBD1 covers 8 bases. V was pared by 3 bases and J by 3 bases, with 3 bases of the junction left unmatched. The germline CDR1 and CDR2 sequences are KGHSH and LQKENI. The CDR3 consists of 14 residues. CDR3 DNA sequence: TGTGCCAGCTCACCGGCGACAGGGGACTATGGCTACACCTTC. This translates into CASSPATGDYGYTF.

This rearrangement joins TRBV28 to TRBJ2-1; 13 bases are a match to TRBD2. The CDR3 sequence is 15 residues long. CDR1 MDHEN and CDR2 SYDVKM come from the germline V gene. The V and J ends lost 5 bases and 7 bases, in that order; junction bases with no gene match: 5. CDR3 DNA: TGTGCCAGCAGTGCCCGGACTAGCGGGGGTAATGAGCAGTTCTTC. Its translation: CASSARTSGGNEQFF.

This chain joins TRBV4-1 and TRBJ2-1; 10 bases are shared with TRBD1. The CDR3 sequence is 17 residues long. CDR1 is MGHRA, CDR2 YSYEKL, per germline. After removal of 1 base from V and 6 bases from J, the junction contained 9 bases not matched to a gene. The CDR3 region has the DNA TGCGCCAGCAGCCAAGGACCCGGGACAGGGGCGACCAATGAGCAGTTCTTC. Translation gives CASSQGPGTGATNEQFF.